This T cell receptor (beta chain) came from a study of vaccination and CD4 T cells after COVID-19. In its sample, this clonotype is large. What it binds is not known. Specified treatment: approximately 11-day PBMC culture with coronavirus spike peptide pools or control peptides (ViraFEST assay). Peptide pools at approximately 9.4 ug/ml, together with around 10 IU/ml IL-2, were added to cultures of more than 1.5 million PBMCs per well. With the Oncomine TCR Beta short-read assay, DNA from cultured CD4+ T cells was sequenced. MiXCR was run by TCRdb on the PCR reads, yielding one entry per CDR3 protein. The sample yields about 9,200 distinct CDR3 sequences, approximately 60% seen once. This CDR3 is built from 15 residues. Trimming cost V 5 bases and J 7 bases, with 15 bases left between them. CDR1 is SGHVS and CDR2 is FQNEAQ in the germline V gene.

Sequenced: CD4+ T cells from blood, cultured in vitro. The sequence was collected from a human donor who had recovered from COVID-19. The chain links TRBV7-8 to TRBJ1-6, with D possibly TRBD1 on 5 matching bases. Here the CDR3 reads CASSQDNFPNSPLHF. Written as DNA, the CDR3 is TGTGCCAGCAGCCAGGACAACTTCCCCAATTCACCCCTCCACTTT.